This T cell receptor beta chain was retrieved from a study of T cells in tumors after PD-1 blockade (dated by TCRdb to the late 2010s). About the study as a whole: Exclusion criteria were prior checkpoint blockade, use of systemic immunosuppressants, or recent radiotherapy or other anti-cancer therapy within 4 weeks. Patients received pembrolizumab 200 mg every 3 weeks or cemiplimab 350 mg every 2 weeks. A subset of patients also received ongoing daily vismodegib 150 mg during anti-PD-1 treatment. On average, tumor samples had roughly 24,000 TCR templates (range about 550-99,264) and thousands of unique clonotypes, about 20-fold deeper than single-cell TCR sequencing. Paired single-cell RNA and TCR sequencing was performed on site-matched tumors from BCC or SCC patients before and after anti-PD-1 therapy. RECIST version 1.1 was used to assess clinical response.

This clone registers as large (0.1 to 1%) within its sample. Its antigen is still unknown. Base quality data are lacking; no much larger clone is found one base away. Study-wide conclusions, independent of this receptor: The source of novel T cell clones was not identified and could include lymphoid organs or rare unexpanded clones within the tumor or its periphery. Around 37% of tumor TCR clonotypes were detected in blood, and some novel exhausted tumor clones were observed in pre-treatment blood, which was taken as suggesting peripheral recruitment. Clonal replacement was observed only between pre- and post-treatment samples and not between two pre-treatment samples, a pattern that was regarded as arguing against biopsy timing or location artifacts. Exhausted CD8+ clones expanded after therapy were mostly novel clonotypes undetected pre-treatment, suggesting clonal replacement rather than reinvigoration of pre-existing clones.

This specimen's time point label, per the study, means: first of two post-therapy site-matched biopsies 2 to 3 months apart. Before and after PD-1 blockade, tumor biopsies came from the same primary tumor, making the samples site-matched. For bulk TCRbeta sequencing, genomic DNA was extracted from tumor biopsies or peripheral blood, and input amounts ranged from roughly 600 ng to 6,500 ng. Bulk TCRbeta sequencing was performed on remaining biopsy material to increase sensitivity for rare clonotypes compared with single-cell TCR sequencing. Every patient had histologically proven advanced or metastatic basal or squamous cell carcinoma and was a poor candidate for surgical resection. The basal cell carcinoma cohort comprised about a dozen patients, of whom roughly eight had bulk tumor TCR sequencing. Fresh biopsies were taken from the primary tumor site, and part of the biopsy material was kept in RNAlater for exome and bulk TCR sequencing.

The immunoSEQ platform was used for deep TCRbeta sequencing. Processing in the source paper ran as follows. For further analysis, only productive rearrangements were exported out of the immunoSEQ Analyzer. A two-sided binomial test with a Bonferroni-corrected P below 0.01 was used to identify clones that significantly expanded or contracted between timepoints. Bulk TCRbeta clonotypes were assigned T cell phenotypes by matching to single-cell RNA+TCR-seq clones sharing the same TCRbeta sequence. Clone enrichment in tumor was computed as tumor frequency divided by PBMC frequency from bulk TCR sequencing. GLIPH was used to sort TCRs into specificity groups, which are clusters of distinct TCRs that likely recognize common antigens through shared CDR3 motifs. TCRdb took this table from immuneACCESS and kept in-frame rearrangements with V and J called. Such tables lack part of the clones; where checked against another copy, unresolved V genes explain under half of the gap, and the rest is unexplained. The V and J calls and clone size are taken from that table; D and trimming were inferred from the DNA. This sample gives around 3,000 clones in total; roughly 70% of them show up just once. The top ten hold 15% to 20% of the sample.

The input for sequencing was tumor tissue, taken after anti-PD-1 treatment. The receptor comes from a human donor with basal cell carcinoma.

In nucleotide form, the sequence is TGTGCAAGTCGCCCACTAAAGCTGTTGTACGAGCAGTACTTC. The translation is CASRPLKLLYEQYF. The chain couples TRBV12-2 to TRBJ2-7; no check of the table's D call, TRBD2, against the DNA was made. TRBV12-2 is a recognized pseudogene. The CDR3 holds 14 amino acids from the cysteine to the phenylalanine. Only the CDR3 part of the read is kept: 42 bases, read in frame from the first base.